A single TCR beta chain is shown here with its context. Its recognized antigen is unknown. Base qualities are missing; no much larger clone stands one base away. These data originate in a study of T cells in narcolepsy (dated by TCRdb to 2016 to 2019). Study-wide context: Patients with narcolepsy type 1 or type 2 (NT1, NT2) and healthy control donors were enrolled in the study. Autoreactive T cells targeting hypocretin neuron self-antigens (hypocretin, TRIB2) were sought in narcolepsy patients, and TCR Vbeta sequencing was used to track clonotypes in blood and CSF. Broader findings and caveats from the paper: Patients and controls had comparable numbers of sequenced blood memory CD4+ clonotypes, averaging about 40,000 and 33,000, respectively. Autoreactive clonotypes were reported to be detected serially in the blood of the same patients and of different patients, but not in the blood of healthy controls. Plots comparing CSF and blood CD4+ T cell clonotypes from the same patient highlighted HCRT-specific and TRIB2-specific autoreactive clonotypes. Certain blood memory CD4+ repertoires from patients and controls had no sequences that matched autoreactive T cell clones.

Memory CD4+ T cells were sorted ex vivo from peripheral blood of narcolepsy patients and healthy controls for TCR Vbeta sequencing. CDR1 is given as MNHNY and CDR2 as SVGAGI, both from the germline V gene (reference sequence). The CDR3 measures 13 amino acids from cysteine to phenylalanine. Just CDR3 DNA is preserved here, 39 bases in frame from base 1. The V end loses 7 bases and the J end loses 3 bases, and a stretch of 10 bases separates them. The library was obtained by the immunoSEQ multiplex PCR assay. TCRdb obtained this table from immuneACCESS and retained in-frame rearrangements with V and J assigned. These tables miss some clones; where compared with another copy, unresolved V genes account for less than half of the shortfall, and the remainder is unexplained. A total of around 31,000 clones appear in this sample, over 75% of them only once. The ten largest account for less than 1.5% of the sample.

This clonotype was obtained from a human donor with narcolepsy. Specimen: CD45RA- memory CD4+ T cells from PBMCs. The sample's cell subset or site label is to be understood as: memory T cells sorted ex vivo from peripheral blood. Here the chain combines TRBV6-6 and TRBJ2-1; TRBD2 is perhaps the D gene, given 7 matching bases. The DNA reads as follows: TGTGCCAGCAACAGGGACTACTACAATGAGCAGTTCTTC. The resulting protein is CASNRDYYNEQFF.